A selection of T cell receptor beta chains follows, all from one sample in a study of blood T cell repertoires in COVID-19. Sequenced by immunoSEQ multiplex PCR; TCRdb stores in-frame clones only, minus some. The table includes over 200,000 clones, approximately 79% detected once. Sequencing input: peripheral blood. The receptor set was obtained from a human donor in a cohort sampled during active COVID-19. The CDR3 runs from the conserved cysteine through the conserved F or W. Fields, in order: CDR3 length, V gene, D gene, J gene, clone size, CDR3 protein, CDR3 DNA. D genes are given only for firm matches. Only some rows state a clone size, as once, few, many or a class for expanded clones.

14	TRBV7-9	TRBD2	TRBJ2-7	few	CASSSVGGRYEQYF	TGTGCCAGCAGCTCCGTCGGGGGGAGATACGAGCAGTACTTC
15	TRBV7-9	TRBD1	TRBJ2-1	-	CASSIGQGAYNEQFF	TGTGCCAGCAGCATAGGACAGGGGGCCTACAATGAGCAGTTCTTC
13	TRBV7-8	TRBD2	TRBJ2-7	-	CASRDIAGGLQYF	TGTGCCAGCAGGGACATAGCGGGAGGGTTGCAGTACTTC
12	TRBV6-6	TRBD2	TRBJ2-7	-	CASSSGTYEQYF	TGTGCCAGCTCTAGCGGGACCTACGAGCAGTACTTC
14	TRBV13	TRBD1	TRBJ1-1	-	CASSPQGANTEAFF	TGTGCCAGCAGCCCTCAGGGGGCGAACACTGAAGCTTTCTTT
14	TRBV9	-	TRBJ2-3	-	CASSAGVLPDTQYF	TGTGCCAGCAGCGCGGGGGTCCTTCCAGATACGCAGTATTTT
17	TRBV28	TRBD2	TRBJ2-7	-	CASSSNPGLAGGYEQYF	TGTGCCAGCAGTTCCAACCCGGGACTAGCGGGAGGCTACGAGCAGTACTTC
15	TRBV3-1/TRBV3-2	-	TRBJ1-4	-	CASSQRGALGEKLFF	TGTGCCAGCAGCCAACGGGGGGCGCTTGGTGAAAAACTGTTTTTT
12	TRBV6-2/TRBV6-3	-	TRBJ2-2	few	CASSYLTGELFF	TGTGCCAGCAGTTACCTCACCGGGGAGCTGTTTTTT
15	TRBV11-1	TRBD1	TRBJ1-1	-	CASRQTGGGGTEAFF	TGTGCCAGCAGACAGACAGGGGGCGGCGGCACTGAAGCTTTCTTT
17	TRBV7-6	TRBD1	TRBJ1-3	-	CASTTNSDRAGGNTIYF	TGTGCCAGCACGACCAACTCAGACAGGGCGGGTGGAAACACCATATATTTT
14	TRBV9	TRBD2	TRBJ2-3	-	CASSETSYTDTQYF	TGTGCCAGCAGCGAGACTAGCTACACAGATACGCAGTATTTT
14	TRBV19	-	TRBJ2-1	-	CASSIDRRRDEQFF	TGTGCCAGTAGTATAGATAGAAGGAGGGATGAGCAGTTCTTC
15	TRBV6-1	TRBD2	TRBJ2-7	-	CASSERSGRIYEQYF	TGTGCCAGCAGTGAACGGAGCGGGAGGATATACGAGCAGTACTTC
17	TRBV18	TRBD2	TRBJ2-7	-	CASSPLTGTSGIHEQYF	TGTGCCAGCTCACCGCTAACCGGGACTAGCGGGATCCACGAGCAGTACTTC
15	TRBV6-5	-	TRBJ2-6	-	CASSYRGSGANVLTF	TGTGCCAGCAGTTATAGGGGCTCTGGGGCCAACGTCCTGACTTTC
15	TRBV3-1/TRBV3-2	-	TRBJ2-7	-	CASSQDRGSSYEQYF	TGTGCCAGCAGCCAAGATAGGGGCTCGTCCTACGAGCAGTACTTC
19	TRBV7-3	TRBD1	TRBJ1-2	-	CASSSPPGQGAGGGYGYTF	TGTGCCAGCAGCTCCCCGCCGGGACAGGGGGCGGGTGGTGGCTATGGCTACACCTTC
15	TRBV5-1	-	TRBJ2-7	-	CASSPTSKGTYEQYF	TGCGCCAGCAGCCCTACTAGCAAGGGAACCTACGAGCAGTACTTC
13	TRBV5-4	-	TRBJ2-1	-	CASSLVAGNEQFF	TGTGCCAGCAGCTTGGTTGCGGGGAATGAGCAGTTCTTC
13	TRBV6-5	-	TRBJ2-7	-	CASRGYALYEQYF	TGTGCCAGCAGGGGCTATGCCCTCTACGAGCAGTACTTC
14	TRBV28	-	TRBJ2-7	-	CASSFGVAAYEQYF	TGTGCCAGCAGTTTCGGGGTAGCAGCCTACGAGCAGTACTTC
12	TRBV11-2	-	TRBJ2-7	-	CASSPEAGEQYF	TGTGCCAGCAGCCCCGAGGCAGGGGAGCAGTACTTC
13	TRBV27	-	TRBJ1-5	-	CASSLTADQPQHF	TGTGCCAGCAGTTTGACAGCCGATCAGCCCCAGCATTTT
10	TRBV28	-	TRBJ1-1	-	CASRQGRAFF	TGTGCCAGCAGGCAGGGAAGAGCTTTCTTT